A selection of T cell receptor beta chains follows, all from one sample in a study of OX40 agonist ivuxolimab in advanced cancers. Assay used: immunoSEQ multiplex PCR; TCRdb lists only in-frame clones, some missing. The sample shows 69,000 or so clones, over 75% of them seen only once. Here the sequenced sample was CD4+ or CD8+ T cells sorted from blood, taken in a trial of the OX40 agonist ivuxolimab. The receptors were sampled from an adult with an advanced solid tumor such as melanoma, head and neck, liver or kidney cancer. CDR3s include the opening cysteine and the closing phenylalanine or tryptophan. A D gene is named only where the DNA matches it firmly. Clone size appears in some rows only: once, few, many, or a class for an expanded clone.

d_gene | j_gene | abundance | v_gene | CDR3nt | CDR3aa
TRBD1 | TRBJ1-2 | . | TRBV7-9 | TGTGCCAGCAGCTTAGGAGGACAGGGGGCGGTCATCTACACCTTC | CASSLGGQGAVIYTF
TRBD1 | TRBJ1-2 | . | TRBV10-3 | TGTGCCATCAGTGATCAGGGGGGGTATGGCTACACCTTC | CAISDQGGYGYTF
. | TRBJ1-2 | . | TRBV4-3 | TGCGCCAGCAGCCAAGATCAGGGGAACTATGGCTACACCTTC | CASSQDQGNYGYTF
. | TRBJ1-2 | once | TRBV7-2 | TGTGCCAGCAGCCTTCTGGGGGGATTCTATGGCTACACCTTC | CASSLLGGFYGYTF
. | TRBJ1-1 | . | TRBV5-1 | TGCGCCAGCAGCGCCGCGCAGGGTGGTTACACTGAAGCTTTCTTT | CASSAAQGGYTEAFF
. | TRBJ2-1 | . | TRBV6-1 | TGTGCCAGCAGTGAAGTGGGGGCTAATGAGCAGTTCTTC | CASSEVGANEQFF
TRBD2 | TRBJ2-3 | . | TRBV28 | TGTGCCAGCCACGGTAGCGGGGGCTTTATAACAGATACGCAGTATTTT | CASHGSGGFITDTQYF
TRBD2 | TRBJ2-1 | . | TRBV9 | TGTGCCAGCACCCCTAAGGGGACTAGCGGGAGACATGAGCAGTTCTTC | CASTPKGTSGRHEQFF
. | TRBJ1-2 | once | TRBV7-9 | TGTGCCAGCAGCCCCTCTCCCGCAGGTACTACGGGCGGCTACACCTTC | CASSPSPAGTTGGYTF
. | TRBJ1-1 | . | TRBV5-4 | TGTGCCAGCATGCCGGGGAGGGACACTGAAGCTTTCTTT | CASMPGRDTEAFF
TRBD1 | TRBJ2-3 | . | TRBV6-5 | TGTGCCAGCAGTTTTGATTGGACAGGGGTAGCAGATACGCAGTATTTT | CASSFDWTGVADTQYF
. | TRBJ1-1 | . | TRBV2 | TGTGCCAGCGGAGGATCGATGAACACTGAAGCTTTCTTT | CASGGSMNTEAFF
. | TRBJ1-3 | few | TRBV4-2 | TGTGCCAGCAGCCAAGCGGGGCTTACGTCTGGAAACACCATATATTTT | CASSQAGLTSGNTIYF
TRBD1 | TRBJ2-5 | . | TRBV5-1 | TGCGCCAGCAGCTTGGAGGGACAGGGGGCAGAGACCCAGTACTTC | CASSLEGQGAETQYF